This passage covers 14 T cell receptor beta chains from one sample sequenced in a study of blood T cell repertoires in COVID-19. Here immunoSEQ multiplex PCR was the method, and the copy in TCRdb shows in-frame clones only, minus some. The sample records about 240,000 clones, around 85% being singletons. The material sequenced was peripheral blood. The receptor source for this set is a man in his fifties or sixties with acute or convalescent COVID-19.

The chain uses TRBV28 and TRBJ2-2, with 9 bases aligning to TRBD1. With V trimmed by 5 bases and J by 0 bases, 7 bases remained unmatched. Germline CDR1 and CDR2: MDHEN and SYDVKM. The CDR3 runs to 17 residues. CDR3 sequence: CASSLPRDRANTGELFF. Written as DNA, the CDR3 is TGTGCCAGCAGTCTTCCCCGGGACAGGGCGAACACCGGGGAGCTGTTTTTT. Full variable domain (rest looked up from reference TRBV28 and TRBJ2-2): DVKVTQSSRYLVKRTGEKVFLECVQDMDHENMFWYRQDPGLGLRLIYFSYDVKMKEKGDIPEGYSVSREKKERFSLILESASTNQTSMYLCASSLPRDRANTGELFFGEGSRLTVL.

This chain connects TRBV25-1 to TRBJ2-7; maybe TRBD1 (6 bases). There are 13 residues in the CDR3. Germline CDR1 is MGHDK and CDR2 is SYGVNS. The V end lost 8 bases, the J end lost 2 bases, and 13 bases lay between the germline ends. The CDR3 spells CASGTPSTYEQYF. The CDR3 nucleotides read TGTGCCAGCGGGACACCTTCGACCTACGAGCAGTACTTC.

In its sample, this clone was seen a few times. The V and J genes are TRBV29-1 and TRBJ2-7, with D perhaps TRBD2 (6 bases). Germline lookup yields CDR1 SQVTM and CDR2 ANQGSEA. The CDR3 has 11 residues. CDR3 residues: CSAEGSYEQYF. Here the CDR3 DNA reads TGCAGTGCGGAGGGGTCCTACGAGCAGTACTTC.

This clone has only one observation. The rearrangement uses TRBV4-3 and TRBJ2-7, with D perhaps matching TRBD2 (5 bases). There are 13 residues in the CDR3. Per germline, CDR1 LGHNA and CDR2 YSLEER. Between the trimmed V and J ends, which lost 0 bases and 7 bases, there was a span of 10 bases. The CDR3 reads CASSQEEGREQYF. CDR3 in DNA: TGCGCCAGCAGCCAAGAAGAGGGTCGGGAGCAGTACTTC.

The V and J genes are TRBV11-3 and TRBJ1-5, with a possible D match to TRBD1 (5 bases). Germline CDR1 and CDR2: SGHNT and YENEEA. The V end was cut by 1 base, the J end by 6 bases, with 7 bases between. This CDR3 is 13 amino acids long. The CDR3 DNA follows: TGTGCCAGCAGCTTAGCCGGGGGTCAGCCCCAGCATTTT. The encoded protein is CASSLAGGQPQHF.

The chain links TRBV7-2 to TRBJ2-1; TRBD2 matches 10 bases. Per germline, CDR1 SGHTA and CDR2 FQGNSA. V lost 1 base, J lost 10 bases, and 7 bases stayed unmatched. The length of the CDR3 is 15 residues. CDR3 loop: CASSLDSAGGREQFF. The DNA of the CDR3 is TGTGCCAGCAGCTTAGACTCAGCGGGAGGGAGGGAGCAGTTCTTC. The full variable domain, in which reference TRBV7-2 and TRBJ2-1 provide the parts outside the CDR3, is GAGVSQSPSNKVTEKGKDVELRCDPISGHTALYWYRQSLGQGLEFLIYFQGNSAPDKSGLPSDRFSAERTGGSVSTLTIQRTQQEDSAVYLCASSLDSAGGREQFFGPGTRLTVL.

The chain is built from TRBV9 and TRBJ2-1; 11 nucleotides align to TRBD2. The length of the CDR3 is 17 residues. Germline trimming cut 3 bases from V and 5 bases from J; bases unmatched to any gene: 10. Germline V gives CDR1 SGDLS, CDR2 YYNGEE. In DNA form, the CDR3 reads TGTGCCAGCAGCGCACCTATGGGACTAGCGGTGGACAATGAGCAGTTCTTC. Amino acid sequence: CASSAPMGLAVDNEQFF.

The chain couples TRBV2 to TRBJ2-4; 7 bases agree with TRBD2. The length of the CDR3 is 18 residues. Germline lookup yields CDR1 SNHLY and CDR2 FYNNEI. Unmatched junction bases numbered 17, after V lost 6 bases and J lost 3 bases. The CDR3: CASRREGSGFVGKNIQYF. In DNA, the CDR3 is TGTGCCAGCAGAAGGGAGGGCTCGGGGTTTGTGGGCAAAAACATTCAGTACTTC.

This clone was picked up a small number of times. The chain uses TRBV7-8 and TRBJ1-1, with 8 bases aligning to TRBD1. Per germline, CDR1 SGHVS and CDR2 FQNEAQ. V shed 7 bases, J shed 4 bases, and the junction held 8 bases outside the gene matches. The CDR3 has 14 amino acids. The CDR3 loop reads CASTRITGGTEAFF. The CDR3 region has the DNA TGTGCCAGCACCCGGATAACAGGGGGCACTGAAGCTTTCTTT.

This rearrangement joins TRBV5-1 to TRBJ1-2; D not resolved. Germline lookup yields CDR1 SGHRS and CDR2 YFSETQ. CDR3 length equals 14 residues. Trimming shortened V by 4 bases and J by 8 bases, and 18 bases separated the two germline ends. The CDR3 loop is CASSPGISARGYTF. The CDR3 DNA reads TGCGCCAGCAGCCCGGGAATTTCGGCGCGAGGCTACACCTTC.

The chain couples TRBV18 to TRBJ2-1, with 9 positions matching TRBD2. The V gene's germline CDR1 is KGHSH and CDR2 LQKENI. The V and J ends lost 1 base and 8 bases, in that order; junction bases with no gene match: 9. The CDR3 runs to 16 residues. The CDR3, as DNA: TGTGCCAGCTCACCACGGGTTTCGCGGGAGGGCCATGAGCAGTTCTTC. As protein: CASSPRVSREGHEQFF. The whole variable domain, remainder taken from reference TRBV18 and TRBJ2-1, is NAGVMQNPRHLVRRRGQEARLRCSPMKGHSHVYWYRQLPEEGLKFMVYLQKENIIDESGMPKERFSAEFPKEGPSILRIQQVVRGDSAAYFCASSPRVSREGHEQFFGPGTRLTVL.

This clone was recorded only once. The J gene is TRBJ2-5, the V gene TRBV29-1; tentative D call: TRBD2 (5 bases). The germline V and J ends were trimmed by 2 bases and 5 bases, with 15 bases remaining between them. The CDR3 is 14 amino acids. CDR1 is SQVTM and CDR2 is ANQGSEA in the germline V gene. Here the CDR3 reads CSVEWFARVETQYF. As DNA, the CDR3 is TGCAGCGTTGAATGGTTCGCGCGGGTCGAGACCCAGTACTTC.

J is TRBJ2-1 and V is TRBV11-3, with 8 bases that match TRBD1. Germline assignment: CDR1 SGHNT and CDR2 YENEEA. Unmatched junction bases numbered 6, after V lost 0 bases and J lost 8 bases. The CDR3 runs to 15 residues. CDR3 DNA: TGTGCCAGCAGCTTAGAAAGGACAGGGACCGATGAGCAGTTCTTC. Its protein product is CASSLERTGTDEQFF.

The chain carries TRBV5-1 and TRBJ1-4, with D unresolved. Germline V gene lookup returns CDR1 SGHRS and CDR2 YFSETQ. CDR3 length: 14 amino acids. The V gene lost 0 bases and the J gene lost 0 bases, with 3 bases spanning the gap. CDR3 residues: CASSLAATNEKLFF. In DNA, the CDR3 is TGCGCCAGCAGCTTGGCAGCAACTAATGAAAAACTGTTTTTT.